This is a list of T cell receptor beta chains from one sample in a study of T cells in Graves' hyperthyroidism and ophthalmopathy. TCRdb recomputed calls from the multiplex PCR reads with MiXCR, one row per CDR3 protein. The sample has 500,000 to 650,000 distinct CDR3 sequences, 13% to 15% seen once. The specimen sequenced was blood. Receptor source: a woman aged 40 to 55 with Graves' hyperthyroidism. Both conserved end residues are part of each CDR3. Fields, in order: clone size, D gene, J gene, V gene, CDR3 length, CDR3 protein, CDR3 DNA. The D gene is left open where the match is weak. Clone sizes are given selectively: once, few, many, or a class where the clone is expanded.

many	-	TRBJ1-1	TRBV28	12	CASSLQGAEAFF	TGTGCCAGCAGTTTACAGGGCGCTGAAGCTTTCTTT
many	-	TRBJ1-1	TRBV2	12	CASSDYVGLAFF	TGTGCCAGCAGTGATTACGTCGGGTTAGCTTTCTTT
-	TRBD2	TRBJ2-7	TRBV6-6	16	CASSYSNSGRTTEQYF	TGTGCCAGCAGTTACTCGAATAGCGGGAGGACAACGGAGCAGTACTTC
few	TRBD2	TRBJ2-7	TRBV20-1	15	CSAGLAGGPDYEQYF	TGCAGTGCCGGACTAGCGGGAGGACCAGACTACGAGCAGTACTTC
many	-	TRBJ2-3	TRBV6-2/TRBV6-3	15	CASNRAVGGTDTQYF	TGTGCCAGCAACCGAGCGGTGGGAGGAACAGATACGCAGTATTTT
-	TRBD2	TRBJ2-1	TRBV29-1	15	CSVEGRSGVYNEQFF	TGCAGCGTTGAAGGAAGGAGCGGGGTTTACAATGAGCAGTTCTTC
-	-	TRBJ1-5	TRBV5-1	15	CASSLRQNSNQPQHF	TGCGCCAGCAGCTTGAGACAGAATAGCAATCAGCCCCAGCATTTT
-	-	TRBJ2-7	TRBV4-1	15	CASSQEGVYSYEQYF	TGCGCCAGCAGCCAAGAGGGGGTTTACTCCTACGAGCAGTACTTC
few	-	TRBJ1-2	TRBV20-1	13	CSARAGLDYGYTF	TGCAGTGCTAGAGCAGGGTTAGACTATGGCTACACCTTC
-	-	TRBJ1-4	TRBV6-1	15	CASRPTLTTNEKLFF	TGTGCCAGCAGACCCACCTTAACAACTAATGAAAAACTGTTTTTT